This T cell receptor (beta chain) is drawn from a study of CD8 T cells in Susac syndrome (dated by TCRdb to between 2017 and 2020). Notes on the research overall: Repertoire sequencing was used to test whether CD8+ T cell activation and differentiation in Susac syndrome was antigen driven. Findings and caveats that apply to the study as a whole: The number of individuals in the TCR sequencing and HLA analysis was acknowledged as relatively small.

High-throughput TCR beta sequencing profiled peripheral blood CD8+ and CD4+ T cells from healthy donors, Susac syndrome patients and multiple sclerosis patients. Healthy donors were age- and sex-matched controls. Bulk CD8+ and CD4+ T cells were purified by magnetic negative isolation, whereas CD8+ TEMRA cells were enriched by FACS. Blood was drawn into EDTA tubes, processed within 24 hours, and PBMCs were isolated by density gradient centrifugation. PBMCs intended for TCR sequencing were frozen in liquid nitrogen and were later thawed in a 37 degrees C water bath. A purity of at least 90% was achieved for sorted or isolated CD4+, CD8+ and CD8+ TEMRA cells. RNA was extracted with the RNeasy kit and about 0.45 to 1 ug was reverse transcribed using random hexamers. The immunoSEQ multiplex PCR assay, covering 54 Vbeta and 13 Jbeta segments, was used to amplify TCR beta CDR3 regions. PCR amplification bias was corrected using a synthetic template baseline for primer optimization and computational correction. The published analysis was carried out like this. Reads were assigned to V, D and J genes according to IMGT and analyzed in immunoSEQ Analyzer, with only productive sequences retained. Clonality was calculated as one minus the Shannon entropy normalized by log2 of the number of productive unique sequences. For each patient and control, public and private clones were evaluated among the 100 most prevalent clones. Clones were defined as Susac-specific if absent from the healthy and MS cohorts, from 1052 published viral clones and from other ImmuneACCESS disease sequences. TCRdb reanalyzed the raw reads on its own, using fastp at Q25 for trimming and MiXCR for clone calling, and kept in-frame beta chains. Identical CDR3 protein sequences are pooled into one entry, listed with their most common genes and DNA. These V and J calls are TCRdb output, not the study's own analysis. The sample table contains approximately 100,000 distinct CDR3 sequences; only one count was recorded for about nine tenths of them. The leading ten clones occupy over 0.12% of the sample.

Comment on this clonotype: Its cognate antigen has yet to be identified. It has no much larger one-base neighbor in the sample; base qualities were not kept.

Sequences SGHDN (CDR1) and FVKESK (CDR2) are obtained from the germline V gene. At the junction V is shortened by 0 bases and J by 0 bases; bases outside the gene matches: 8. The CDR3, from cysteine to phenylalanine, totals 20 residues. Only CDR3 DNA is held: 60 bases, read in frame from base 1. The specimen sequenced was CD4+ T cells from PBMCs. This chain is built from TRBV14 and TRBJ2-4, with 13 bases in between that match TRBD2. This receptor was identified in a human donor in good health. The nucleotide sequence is TGTGCCAGCAGCCAAGATTCCGGGACTAGCGGGATACTAGCCAAAAACATTCAGTACTTC. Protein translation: CASSQDSGTSGILAKNIQYF. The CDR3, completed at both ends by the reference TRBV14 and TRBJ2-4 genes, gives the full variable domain EAGVTQFPSHSVIEKGQTVTLRCDPISGHDNLYWYRRVMGKEIKFLLHFVKESKQDESGMPNNRFLAERTGGTYSTLKVQPAELEDSGVYFCASSQDSGTSGILAKNIQYFGAGTRLSVL.